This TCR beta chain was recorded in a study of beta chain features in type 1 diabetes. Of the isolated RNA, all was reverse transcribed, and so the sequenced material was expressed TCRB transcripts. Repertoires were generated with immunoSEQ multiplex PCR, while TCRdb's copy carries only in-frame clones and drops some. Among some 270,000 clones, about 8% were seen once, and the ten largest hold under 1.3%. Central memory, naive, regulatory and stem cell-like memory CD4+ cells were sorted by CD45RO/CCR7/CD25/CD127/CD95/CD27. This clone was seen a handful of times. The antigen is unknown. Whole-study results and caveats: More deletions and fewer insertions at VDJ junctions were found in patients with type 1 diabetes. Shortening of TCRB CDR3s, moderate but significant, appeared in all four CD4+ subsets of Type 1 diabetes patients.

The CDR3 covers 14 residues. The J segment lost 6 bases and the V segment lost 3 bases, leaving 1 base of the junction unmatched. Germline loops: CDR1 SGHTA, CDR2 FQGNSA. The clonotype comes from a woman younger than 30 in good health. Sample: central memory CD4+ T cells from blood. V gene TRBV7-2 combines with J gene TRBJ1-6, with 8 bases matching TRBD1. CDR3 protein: CASSFDRGNSPLHF. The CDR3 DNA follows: TGTGCCAGCAGCTTCGACAGGGGTAATTCACCCCTCCACTTT.